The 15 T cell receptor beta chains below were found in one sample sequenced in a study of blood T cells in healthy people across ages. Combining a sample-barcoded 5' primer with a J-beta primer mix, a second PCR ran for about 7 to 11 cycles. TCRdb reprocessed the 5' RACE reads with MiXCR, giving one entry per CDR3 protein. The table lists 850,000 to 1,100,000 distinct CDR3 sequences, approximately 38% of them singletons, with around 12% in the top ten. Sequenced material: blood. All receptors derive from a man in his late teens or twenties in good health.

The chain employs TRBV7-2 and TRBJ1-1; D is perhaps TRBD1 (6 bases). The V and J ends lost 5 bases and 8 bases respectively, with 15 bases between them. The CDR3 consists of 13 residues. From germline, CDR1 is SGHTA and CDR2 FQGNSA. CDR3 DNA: TGTGCCAGCAGCGGGGGGCTTGGCCGAGAAGCTTTCTTT. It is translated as CASSGGLGREAFF. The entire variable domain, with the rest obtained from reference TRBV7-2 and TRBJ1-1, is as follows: GAGVSQSPSNKVTEKGKDVELRCDPISGHTALYWYRQSLGQGLEFLIYFQGNSAPDKSGLPSDRFSAERTGGSVSTLTIQRTQQEDSAVYLCASSGGLGREAFFGQGTRLTVV.

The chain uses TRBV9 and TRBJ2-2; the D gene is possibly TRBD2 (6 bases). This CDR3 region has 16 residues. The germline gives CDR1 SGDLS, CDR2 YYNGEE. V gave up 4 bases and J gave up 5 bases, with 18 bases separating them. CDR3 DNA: TGTGCCAGCAGCCCCCGGACGGAAAGCGGGACCGGGGAGCTGTTTTTT. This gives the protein CASSPRTESGTGELFF. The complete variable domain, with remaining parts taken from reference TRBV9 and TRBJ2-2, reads DSGVTQTPKHLITATGQRVTLRCSPRSGDLSVYWYQQSLDQGLQFLIQYYNGEERAKGNILERFSAQQFPDLHSELNLSSLELGDSALYFCASSPRTESGTGELFFGEGSRLTVL.

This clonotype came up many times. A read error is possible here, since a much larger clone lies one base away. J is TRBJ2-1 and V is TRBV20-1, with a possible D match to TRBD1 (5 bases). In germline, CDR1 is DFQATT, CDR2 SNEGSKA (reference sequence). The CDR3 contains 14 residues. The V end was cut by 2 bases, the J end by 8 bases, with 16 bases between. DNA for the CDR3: TGCAGTGCTAGAAATTGGGGCAGGGTGGATGAGCAGTTCTTC. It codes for CSARNWGRVDEQFF.

The DNA for the CDR3 is TGCAGCGTGCATCAGGGGTTCGGCACCGGGGAGCTGTTTTTT. This gives the protein CSVHQGFGTGELFF. The V call is TRBV29-1, the J call TRBJ2-2; a weak D match, TRBD1 (6 bases). CDR1 is SQVTM and CDR2 is ANQGSEA in the germline V gene. Deletions cut 6 bases from V and 4 bases from J, with 15 bases between. The CDR3 runs 14 residues.

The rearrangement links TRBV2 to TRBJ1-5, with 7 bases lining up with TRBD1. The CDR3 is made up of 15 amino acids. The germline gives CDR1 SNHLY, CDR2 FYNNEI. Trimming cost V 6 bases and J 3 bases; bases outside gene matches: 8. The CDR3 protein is CASSPGQTSNQPQHF. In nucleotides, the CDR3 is TGTGCCAGCAGCCCGGGACAGACCTCCAATCAGCCCCAGCATTTT.

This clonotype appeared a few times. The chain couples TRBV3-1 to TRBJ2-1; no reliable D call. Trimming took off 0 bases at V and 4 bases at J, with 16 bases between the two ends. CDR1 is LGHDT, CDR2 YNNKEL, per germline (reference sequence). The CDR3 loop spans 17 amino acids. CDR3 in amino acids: CASSQDVADPYYNEQFF. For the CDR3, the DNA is TGTGCCAGCAGCCAAGATGTGGCGGATCCATATTACAATGAGCAGTTCTTC.

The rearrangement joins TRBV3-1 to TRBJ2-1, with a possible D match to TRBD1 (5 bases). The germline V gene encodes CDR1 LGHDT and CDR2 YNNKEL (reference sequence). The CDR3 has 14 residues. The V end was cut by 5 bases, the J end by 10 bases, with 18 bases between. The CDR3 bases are TGTGCCAGCAGCTTTCGGACACCCGACCACGAGCAGTTCTTC. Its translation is CASSFRTPDHEQFF.

CDR3 nucleotide sequence: TGCAGTGCTAGACAAGGACAGGTCTCCGAGCAGTACTTC. It translates to CSARQGQVSEQYF. The rearrangement uses TRBV20-1 and TRBJ2-7; TRBD1 matches 7 bases. The CDR3 contains 13 residues. Germline V gene sequence: CDR1 DFQATT, CDR2 SNEGSKA (reference sequence). Trimming cost V 2 bases and J 6 bases; bases outside gene matches: 7.

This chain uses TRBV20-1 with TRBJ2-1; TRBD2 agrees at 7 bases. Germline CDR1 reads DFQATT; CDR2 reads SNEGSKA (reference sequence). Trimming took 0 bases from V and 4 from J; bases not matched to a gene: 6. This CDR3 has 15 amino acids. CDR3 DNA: TGCAGTGCTAGAGATGGGGGGGGGGATTACAATGAGCAGTTCTTC. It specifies CSARDGGGDYNEQFF.

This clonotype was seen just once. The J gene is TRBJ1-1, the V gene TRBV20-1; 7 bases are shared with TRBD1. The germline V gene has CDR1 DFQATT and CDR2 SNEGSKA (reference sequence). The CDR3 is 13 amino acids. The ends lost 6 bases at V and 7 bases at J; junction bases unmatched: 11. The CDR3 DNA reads TGCAGTGCCCTAGACAGGGAAAAAGGTGAAGCTTTCTTT. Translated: CSALDREKGEAFF.

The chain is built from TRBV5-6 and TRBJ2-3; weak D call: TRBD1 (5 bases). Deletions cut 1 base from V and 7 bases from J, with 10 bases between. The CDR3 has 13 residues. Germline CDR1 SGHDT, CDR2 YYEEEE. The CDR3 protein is CASSLSTAYTQYF. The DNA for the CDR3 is TGTGCCAGCAGCTTGTCGACAGCATATACGCAGTATTTT.

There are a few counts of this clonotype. The CDR3 loop reads CSVRPGDEQYF. CDR3 sequence (DNA): TGCAGTGTAAGGCCAGGGGACGAGCAGTACTTC. This rearrangement joins TRBV20-1 to TRBJ2-5, with D possibly matching TRBD1 (6 bases). The J call may be wrong; the DNA end is better matched by TRBJ2-7. Germline values: CDR1 DFQATT, CDR2 SNEGSKA (reference sequence). The CDR3 length is 11 residues.

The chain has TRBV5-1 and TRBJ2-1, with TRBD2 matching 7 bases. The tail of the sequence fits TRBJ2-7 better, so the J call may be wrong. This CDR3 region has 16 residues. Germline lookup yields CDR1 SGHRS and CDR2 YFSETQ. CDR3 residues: CASSLAGGITYNEQYF. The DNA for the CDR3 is TGCGCCAGCAGCTTGGCCGGGGGGATAACCTACAATGAGCAGTACTTC.

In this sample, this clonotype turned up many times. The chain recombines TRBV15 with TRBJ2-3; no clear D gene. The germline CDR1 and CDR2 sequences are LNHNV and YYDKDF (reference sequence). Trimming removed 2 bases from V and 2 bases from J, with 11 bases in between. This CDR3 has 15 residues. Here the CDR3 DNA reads TGTGCCACCAGCAGATTCCGGACCAACACAGATACGCAGTATTTT. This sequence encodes CATSRFRTNTDTQYF. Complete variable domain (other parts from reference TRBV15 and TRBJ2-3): DAMVIQNPRYQVTQFGKPVTLSCSQTLNHNVMYWYQQKSSQAPKLLFHYYDKDFNNEADTPDNFQSRRPNTSFCFLDIRSPGLGDTAMYLCATSRFRTNTDTQYFGPGTRLTVL.

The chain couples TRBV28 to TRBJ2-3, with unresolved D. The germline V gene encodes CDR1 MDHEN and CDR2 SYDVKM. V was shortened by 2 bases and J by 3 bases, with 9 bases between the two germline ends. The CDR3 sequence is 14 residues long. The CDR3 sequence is CASSLDQETDTQYF. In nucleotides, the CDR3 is TGTGCCAGCAGTTTAGACCAGGAGACAGATACGCAGTATTTT.